Following are 27 T cell receptor beta chains from one sample sequenced in a study of blood T cell repertoires in COVID-19. The protocol was immunoSEQ multiplex PCR, while the TCRdb copy is restricted to in-frame clones and leaves out a portion. The sample contains approximately 160,000 clones, 90% of which appear only once. The specimen was peripheral blood. The receptors come from a man between 60 and 75 years old with active or convalescent COVID-19.

V and J are TRBV5-1 and TRBJ2-7, with D maybe TRBD1 (7 bases). The V and J ends lost 4 bases and 3 bases respectively, with 14 bases between them. From germline, CDR1 is SGHRS and CDR2 YFSETQ. CDR3 length: 14 residues. The CDR3 DNA is TGCGCCAGCAGCCCGACCAGGGGGGACTACGAGCAGTACTTC. It encodes CASSPTRGDYEQYF.

This rearrangement joins TRBV12-3 or TRBV12-4 to TRBJ1-4; maybe TRBD1 (6 bases). Trimming left V 7 bases short and J 8 bases short, with 11 bases between. This CDR3 comprises 12 residues. CDR3 nucleotides: TGTGCCAGCAAGGGGGTAGGGGAAAAACTGTTTTTT. This gives the protein CASKGVGEKLFF.

A few counts support this clone. The rearrangement uses TRBV19 and TRBJ1-2, with D perhaps TRBD1 (5 bases). V lost 4 bases and J 4 bases, leaving 7 bases between the germline ends. CDR3 length: 12 residues. Germline loops: CDR1 LNHDA, CDR2 SQIVND (reference sequence). The CDR3 DNA is TGTGCCAGTAGTACCCAGGGCTATGGCTACACCTTC. Encoded protein: CASSTQGYGYTF.

The V and J genes are TRBV15 and TRBJ2-7, with TRBD1 identical over 7 bases. CDR1 is LNHNV, CDR2 YYDKDF, per germline (reference sequence). The CDR3 runs to 13 residues. V was pared by 1 base and J by 4 bases, with 1 base of the junction left unmatched. The CDR3 protein is CATSRVQGYEQYF. The DNA for the CDR3 is TGTGCCACCAGCAGAGTACAGGGGTACGAGCAGTACTTC.

The gene calls are TRBV4-1 and TRBJ1-2; 8 nucleotides line up with TRBD1. The germline CDR1 and CDR2 sequences are MGHRA and YSYEKL. The CDR3 extends over 16 amino acids. V shed 3 bases, J shed 8 bases, and the junction held 14 bases outside the gene matches. The CDR3 DNA is TGCGCCAGCAGCCAGGTGGACAGGGTGGCGCTGGCCGGCTACACCTTC. Amino acid sequence: CASSQVDRVALAGYTF.

V gene TRBV4-1 combines with J gene TRBJ2-7, with 8 bases matching TRBD1. The V gene's germline CDR1 is MGHRA and CDR2 YSYEKL. CDR3 length equals 11 residues. Losses at the gene ends were 10 bases for V and 5 bases for J; bases not matched to a gene: 4. CDR3 residues: CATATGDEQYF. The CDR3 DNA reads as TGCGCCACCGCGACAGGGGACGAGCAGTACTTC.

The chain's CDR3 is CASSQDDTGELFF. CDR3 nucleotides: TGTGCCAGCAGCCAAGACGACACCGGGGAGCTGTTTTTT. This chain uses TRBV3-1 (or the pseudogene TRBV3-2) with TRBJ2-2; D call uncertain. CDR3 length: 13 residues. Trimming removed 0 bases at V and 3 bases at J, with 2 bases between. CDR1 and CDR2 (germline): LGHDT, YNNKEL (reference sequence).

The chain couples TRBV19 to TRBJ1-2; D not certain. The ends were cut back, 0 bases at V and 4 bases at J, with 6 bases in the middle. This CDR3 is 13 amino acids long. Per germline, CDR1 LNHDA and CDR2 SQIVND (reference sequence). The CDR3 DNA reads as TGTGCCAGTAGTATAGATCGTCCCTATGGCTACACCTTC. Translated, it gives CASSIDRPYGYTF. The whole variable domain, filled in from reference TRBV19 and TRBJ1-2, reads DGGITQSPKYLFRKEGQNVTLSCEQNLNHDAMYWYRQDPGQGLRLIYYSQIVNDFQKGDIAEGYSVSREKKESFPLTVTSAQKNPTAFYLCASSIDRPYGYTFGSGTRLTVV.

The chain has TRBV6-2 or TRBV6-3 and TRBJ2-7; 7 nucleotides line up with TRBD2. In germline, CDR1 is MNHEY, CDR2 SVGEGT. The CDR3 sequence is 13 residues long. Trimming at V came to 5 bases and at J to 2 bases, leaving 3 bases not matched to a gene. CDR3 sequence reads: CASSAGLAYEQYF. The CDR3 coding sequence is TGTGCCAGCAGTGCCGGACTAGCCTACGAGCAGTACTTC.

This sequence joins TRBV24-1 and TRBJ2-7, with D maybe TRBD2 (6 bases). With 9 bases removed from V and 5 bases from J, the gap between germline ends came to 22 bases. The CDR3 totals 15 residues. Per the germline V gene, CDR1 is KGHDR and CDR2 is SFDVKD. The CDR3 region is CATVGKGGIVHEQYF. CDR3 DNA sequence: TGTGCCACCGTGGGAAAGGGAGGAATCGTCCACGAGCAGTACTTC.

This chain connects TRBV9 to TRBJ1-1; TRBD1 matches 8 bases. The junction had 7 bases not matched to a gene; V was cut back by 5 bases and J by 7 bases. Looked up from germline, CDR1 is SGDLS and CDR2 is YYNGEE. This CDR3 has 13 amino acids. The CDR3 region is CASRPGQGYEAFF. CDR3 nucleotides: TGTGCCAGCAGGCCCGGACAGGGCTATGAAGCTTTCTTT.

The chain joins TRBV5-1 to TRBJ2-3; 9 bases fit TRBD2. Germline-derived CDR1 and CDR2 are SGHRS and YFSETQ. The CDR3 extends over 14 amino acids. V shed 4 bases and J 2 bases; nucleotides not matched to a gene: 2. The CDR3 nucleotides are TGCGCCAGCAGCCTAGCGGGGTACACAGATACGCAGTATTTT. It codes for CASSLAGYTDTQYF.

This chain connects TRBV19 to TRBJ2-3; 8 nucleotides align to TRBD2. In germline, CDR1 is LNHDA, CDR2 SQIVND (reference sequence). The CDR3 extends over 15 amino acids. V gave up 5 bases and J gave up 2 bases; unmatched junction bases: 6. This CDR3 is CASSSAGGPTDTQYF. CDR3 sequence (DNA): TGTGCCAGTAGTTCCGCGGGGGGCCCCACAGATACGCAGTATTTT.

The chain links TRBV5-1 to TRBJ1-2; possible D gene TRBD1, 6 bases. V gave up 4 bases and J gave up 7 bases, with 20 bases separating them. This CDR3 comprises 15 residues. Germline values: CDR1 SGHRS, CDR2 YFSETQ. CDR3 nucleotides: TGCGCCAGCAGCCCCAGAGGTGGGGGCTGGGCTGGCTACACCTTC. It is translated as CASSPRGGGWAGYTF.

The rearrangement links TRBV27 to TRBJ1-5; TRBD1 matches 8 bases. In germline, CDR1 is MNHEY, CDR2 SMNVEV (reference sequence). Trimming removed 6 bases from V and 6 bases from J; junction bases left unmatched: 10. The length of the CDR3 is 15 residues. This chain's CDR3 is CASSTTQGARQPQHF. For the CDR3, the DNA is TGTGCCAGCAGCACAACCCAGGGGGCGCGTCAGCCCCAGCATTTT.

This clone appeared once. In DNA form, the CDR3 reads TGTGCCAGCCTAACTCCCAGCAATCAGCCCCAGCATTTT. Translated: CASLTPSNQPQHF. The rearrangement joins TRBV28 to TRBJ1-5; D unresolved. This CDR3 is 13 amino acids long. Trimming stripped 8 bases from V and 1 base from J, with 9 bases between. Germline assignment: CDR1 MDHEN and CDR2 SYDVKM.

The V gene is TRBV5-1, the J gene TRBJ2-5; 10 positions match TRBD2. This CDR3 spans 16 amino acids. V was pared by 3 bases and J by 5 bases, with 10 bases of the junction left unmatched. CDR1 and CDR2 (germline): SGHRS, YFSETQ. CDR3: CASSSFGLAEGETQYF. The CDR3 DNA reads TGCGCCAGCAGCTCATTCGGACTAGCGGAAGGGGAGACCCAGTACTTC. Full variable domain (missing parts from reference TRBV5-1 and TRBJ2-5): KAGVTQTPRYLIKTRGQQVTLSCSPISGHRSVSWYQQTPGQGLQFLFEYFSETQRNKGNFPGRFSGRQFSNSRSEMNVSTLELGDSALYLCASSSFGLAEGETQYFGPGTRLLVL.

This rearrangement joins TRBV6-5 to TRBJ1-3, with D uncertain. V lost 7 bases and J 0 bases, leaving 13 bases between the germline ends. The CDR3 spans 15 residues. The germline gives CDR1 MNHEY, CDR2 SVGAGI. The CDR3 DNA is TGTGCCAGCACTGCACTTTTTAGCTCTGGAAACACCATATATTTT. Its translation is CASTALFSSGNTIYF.

The chain links TRBV15 to TRBJ1-2, with 9 bases matching TRBD1. This CDR3 region has 16 residues. After removal of 1 base from V and 8 bases from J, the junction contained 11 bases not matched to a gene. Germline loops: CDR1 LNHNV, CDR2 YYDKDF (reference sequence). The chain's CDR3 is CATSRGWTGDNVGYTF. CDR3 in DNA: TGTGCCACCAGCAGAGGGTGGACAGGGGATAACGTCGGCTACACCTTC.

The V gene is TRBV6-2 or TRBV6-3, the J gene TRBJ2-7, with D possibly TRBD1 on 6 matching bases. Germline-derived CDR1 and CDR2 are MNHEY and SVGEGT. The CDR3 has 18 amino acids. V lost 0 bases and J 4 bases, leaving 22 bases between the germline ends. The CDR3 bases are TGTGCCAGCAGTTACTCGAGCCGTAACAGGGAATTTCGGTACGAGCAGTACTTC. Its protein product is CASSYSSRNREFRYEQYF.

The V gene is TRBV10-1, the J gene TRBJ2-1, with 11 bases aligning to TRBD1. J gave up 7 bases and V 10 bases, and 6 bases lay outside the gene matches. The germline CDR1 and CDR2 sequences are WNHNN and SYGVQD (reference sequence). The CDR3 has 13 residues. CDR3 sequence (DNA): TGCGCCACCTTGGGACAGGGGGGGAATGAGCAGTTCTTC. It specifies CATLGQGGNEQFF.

V gene TRBV11-2 combines with J gene TRBJ2-7; D may be TRBD2 (5 bases). The V and J ends lost 4 bases and 4 bases respectively, with 11 bases between them. The germline V gene encodes CDR1 SGHAT and CDR2 FQNNGV. This CDR3 region has 13 residues. As DNA, the CDR3 is TGTGCCAGCAGCTCTGAACGGGGTTACGAGCAGTACTTC. Translated: CASSSERGYEQYF.

The CDR3 bases are TGTGCCAGTATGGGCGGGCGCGGCTCTGGAAACACCATATATTTT. Protein sequence: CASMGGRGSGNTIYF. This chain links TRBV19 with TRBJ1-3; D gene ambiguous. The V gene's germline CDR1 is LNHDA and CDR2 SQIVND (reference sequence). Between the trimmed V and J ends, which lost 7 bases and 0 bases, there was a span of 13 bases. This CDR3 is built from 15 residues.

This chain links TRBV5-1 with TRBJ1-1, with 9 bases matching TRBD1. V shed 4 bases, J shed 2 bases, and the junction held 9 bases outside the gene matches. This CDR3 spans 16 amino acids. Germline CDR1 reads SGHRS; CDR2 reads YFSETQ. The CDR3 is CASSPRQGGSNTEAFF. The CDR3, as DNA: TGCGCCAGCAGCCCCCGACAGGGGGGAAGCAACACTGAAGCTTTCTTT.

The chain recombines TRBV7-9 with TRBJ1-6, with D possibly TRBD1 on 6 matching bases. The germline gives CDR1 SEHNR, CDR2 FQNEAQ (reference sequence). V gave up 5 bases and J gave up 0 bases, with 14 bases separating them. The CDR3 runs 17 residues. The CDR3 DNA reads TGTGCCAGCAGCAAAGGGGGGGGGAGCTCCTATAATTCACCCCTCCACTTT. Protein sequence: CASSKGGGSSYNSPLHF.

The V gene is TRBV6-5, the J gene TRBJ1-1; possibly TRBD1 for D (5 bases). Looked up from germline, CDR1 is MNHEY and CDR2 is SVGAGI. Between the trimmed V and J ends, which lost 6 bases and 0 bases, there was a span of 11 bases. The CDR3 has 14 residues. The CDR3 region has the DNA TGTGCCAGCAGATTGACAGTAATGAACACTGAAGCTTTCTTT. As protein: CASRLTVMNTEAFF.

V gene TRBV28 combines with J gene TRBJ1-2; D may be TRBD1 (5 bases). The CDR3 is 12 residues long. The V end was cut by 5 bases, the J end by 12 bases, with 16 bases between. Germline-derived CDR1 and CDR2 are MDHEN and SYDVKM. DNA for the CDR3: TGTGCCAGCAGTCTCCTCTTGGGGCCGAACACCTTC. Translating gives CASSLLLGPNTF.